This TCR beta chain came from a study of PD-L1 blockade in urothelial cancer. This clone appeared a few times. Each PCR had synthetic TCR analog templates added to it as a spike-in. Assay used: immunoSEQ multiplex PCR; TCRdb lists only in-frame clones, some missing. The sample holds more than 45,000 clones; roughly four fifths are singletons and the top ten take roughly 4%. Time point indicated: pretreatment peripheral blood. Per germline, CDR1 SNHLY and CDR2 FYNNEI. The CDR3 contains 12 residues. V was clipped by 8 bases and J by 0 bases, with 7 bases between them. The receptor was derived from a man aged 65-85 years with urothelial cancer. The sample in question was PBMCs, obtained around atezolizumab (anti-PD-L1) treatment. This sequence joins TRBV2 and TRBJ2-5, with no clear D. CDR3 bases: TGTGCCAGCCGGCAGGACCAAGAGACCCAGTACTTC. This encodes CASRQDQETQYF.